This TCR beta chain appears in the sequencing data of a study of OX40 agonist ivuxolimab in advanced cancers. Study at large: Ivuxolimab, an antibody acting as an agonist of OX40 (CD134), was used to treat patients.

Overall study results and limits: Among the nonresponders, some also had low normalized T-cell clonal expansion.

Clones were sequenced by immunoSEQ multiplex PCR, and TCRdb holds only the in-frame ones, with some missing. The table lists tens of thousands of clones, approximately 85% of them singletons, with about 4% in the top ten. As for this clone: Its specificity is not known.

On cycle 4 day 1 and cycle 7 day 1, as well as at baseline, blood was sampled. Germline lookup yields CDR1 MNHEY and CDR2 SMNVEV (reference sequence). Trimming shortened V by 4 bases and J by 0 bases, and 16 bases separated the two germline ends. CDR3 size: 17 residues. J is TRBJ2-4 and V is TRBV27; unclear D gene. The sequencing here drew on CD4+ or CD8+ T cells sorted from blood, taken in a trial of the OX40 agonist ivuxolimab. This TCR was recovered from an adult with an advanced solid tumor such as melanoma, head and neck, liver or kidney cancer. For the CDR3, the DNA is TGTGCCAGCAGTTCTGTGTCGTTCGGGTTAGCCAAAAACATTCAGTACTTC. This gives the protein CASSSVSFGLAKNIQYF.